The clone carrying this T cell receptor (beta chain) showed up just a few times. As handled by the study authors: Estimated nucleated cell counts came from reference gene primer amplification. The data were produced by immunoSEQ multiplex PCR, yet TCRdb's version contains in-frame clones alone and is incomplete. V and J calls and clone size are copied from that table; D and trimming were computed from the DNA. The sample records 150,000 or so clones, 82% being singletons. This record comes from a study of blood T cell repertoires in COVID-19. Study-wide context: Samples taken during acute and convalescent COVID-19 were collected in the United States, Italy and Spain. Nucleic acid was either cDNA or gDNA, and it came from T cells, B-cell-depleted T cells, or PBMCs.

CDR1 and CDR2 from the germline V gene are MNHEY and SVGAGI. This CDR3 contains 15 residues. The V segment lost 9 bases and the J segment 7 bases; nucleotides outside the gene matches: 15. The TCR comes from a human donor with acute or convalescent COVID-19. The donor label of this sample is uncertain. Sequencing was performed on peripheral blood. The chain couples TRBV6-5 to TRBJ1-5, with 7 bases identical to TRBD1. The CDR3 is CASGSRQGGPQPQHF. The CDR3 nucleotides read TGTGCCAGTGGATCACGACAGGGTGGCCCCCAGCCCCAGCATTTT.